In this sample, the clone carrying this TCR beta chain turned up a few times. All enrollees were roughly 18 to 89 years old and from around 25 US areas. The CDR3 is 13 amino acids. V lost 3 bases and J lost 7; bases outside the gene matches: 4. Per the germline V gene, CDR1 is SGHNT and CDR2 is YYREEE (reference sequence). This entry comes from a study of blood T cell repertoires in COVID-19. Study at large: The cDNA or gDNA used as material had been derived from T cells, B-cell-depleted T cells, or PBMCs.

Profiled with immunoSEQ multiplex PCR; TCRdb holds only in-frame clones, not every one. The table lists 290,000 or so clones, about four fifths of them singletons. This clonotype originated in a man in his forties who had been exposed to COVID-19. Sequencing input: PBMCs or T cells enriched from blood (not recorded which). J is TRBJ1-2 and V is TRBV5-4; 9 nucleotides match TRBD1. DNA of the CDR3: TGTGCCAGCAGCTACAGGGGGCCGGTTGGCTACACCTTC. Its protein product is CASSYRGPVGYTF.